A selection of T cell receptor beta chains follows, all from one sample in a study of cytomegalovirus exposure and HLA in healthy donors. Profiled with immunoSEQ multiplex PCR; TCRdb holds only in-frame clones, not every one. In the table there are about 210,000 clones, 75% to 80% of which are singletons. Input material: PBMCs. The receptor set was obtained from a woman aged 25 to 39 in good health and CMV-seropositive. Each CDR3 is given with its conserved first and last residue. Fields, in order: V gene, J gene, D gene, clone size, CDR3 DNA, CDR3 protein. D genes are given only for firm matches. Clone size, where shown, is once, few, many, or a class for clones that have expanded.

V gene: TRBV6-4; J gene: TRBJ2-3; D gene: NA; clone size: NA; CDR3 DNA: TGTGCCAGCAGTGACTCGGAGTTCACAGATACGCAGTATTTT; CDR3 protein: CASSDSEFTDTQYF
V gene: TRBV4-1; J gene: TRBJ2-3; D gene: NA; clone size: NA; CDR3 DNA: TGCGCCAGCAGCCAATCTCTAGGACTGGGAGATACGCAGTATTTT; CDR3 protein: CASSQSLGLGDTQYF
V gene: TRBV11-2; J gene: TRBJ1-5; D gene: NA; clone size: NA; CDR3 DNA: TGTGCCAGCAGTCAACAGGGTTATAGCAATCAGCCCCAGCATTTT; CDR3 protein: CASSQQGYSNQPQHF
V gene: TRBV5-4; J gene: TRBJ1-2; D gene: NA; clone size: NA; CDR3 DNA: TGTGCCAGCAGCTTAACAAACCCGTCGGGGTCTGGCTACACCTTC; CDR3 protein: CASSLTNPSGSGYTF
V gene: TRBV27; J gene: TRBJ1-2; D gene: TRBD1; clone size: NA; CDR3 DNA: TGTGCCAGCAGTTTATTTTCGAGACAGGGGGTTAACTATGGCTACACCTTC; CDR3 protein: CASSLFSRQGVNYGYTF
V gene: TRBV7-9; J gene: TRBJ2-7; D gene: NA; clone size: NA; CDR3 DNA: TGTGCCAGCAGCTTTGGAGACAGATCCTACGAGCAGTACTTC; CDR3 protein: CASSFGDRSYEQYF
V gene: TRBV7-9; J gene: TRBJ1-1; D gene: TRBD1; clone size: NA; CDR3 DNA: TGTGCCAGCAGCGTTTACAGGGGCACTGAAGCTTTCTTT; CDR3 protein: CASSVYRGTEAFF
V gene: TRBV6-6; J gene: TRBJ1-5; D gene: NA; clone size: NA; CDR3 DNA: TGTGCCAGCAAGGACAGTGATCAGCCCCAGCATTTT; CDR3 protein: CASKDSDQPQHF
V gene: TRBV10-3; J gene: TRBJ2-1; D gene: TRBD2; clone size: NA; CDR3 DNA: TGTGCCATCAGTGACCCCGGGACTAGCGGGGGCAATGAGCAGTTCTTC; CDR3 protein: CAISDPGTSGGNEQFF
V gene: TRBV19; J gene: TRBJ1-2; D gene: NA; clone size: NA; CDR3 DNA: TGTGCCAGTTGGGGGACATCCAGGTTAGGCTACACCTTC; CDR3 protein: CASWGTSRLGYTF
V gene: TRBV29-1; J gene: TRBJ1-2; D gene: NA; clone size: NA; CDR3 DNA: TGCAGCGTTGATGGGCATGGCTACACCTTC; CDR3 protein: CSVDGHGYTF
V gene: TRBV5-5; J gene: TRBJ2-1; D gene: TRBD2; clone size: NA; CDR3 DNA: TGTGCCAGCAGCTTGATCCCTAGCGGGGGGAGGGATGAGCAGTTCTTC; CDR3 protein: CASSLIPSGGRDEQFF
V gene: TRBV28; J gene: TRBJ2-7; D gene: NA; clone size: few; CDR3 DNA: TGTGCCAGTCGGTGGCTAGCCGGCTCCTACGAGCAGTACTTC; CDR3 protein: CASRWLAGSYEQYF
V gene: TRBV11-2; J gene: TRBJ1-1; D gene: NA; clone size: once; CDR3 DNA: TGTGCCAGCAGCTTAACAGGAGCGAACACTGAAGCTTTCTTT; CDR3 protein: CASSLTGANTEAFF
V gene: TRBV18; J gene: TRBJ2-1; D gene: TRBD2; clone size: NA; CDR3 DNA: TGTGCCAGCTCGCCTAGCGGGGAGTTCTCCTACAATGAGCAGTTCTTC; CDR3 protein: CASSPSGEFSYNEQFF
V gene: TRBV30; J gene: TRBJ2-2; D gene: TRBD1; clone size: NA; CDR3 DNA: TGTGCCTGGAGTAGACTAGGGACAGGAGCCACCGGGGAGCTGTTTTTT; CDR3 protein: CAWSRLGTGATGELFF
V gene: TRBV5-6; J gene: TRBJ2-5; D gene: NA; clone size: NA; CDR3 DNA: TGTGCCAGCAGCTTTATCAGCGTGGAGACCCAGTACTTC; CDR3 protein: CASSFISVETQYF
V gene: TRBV5-4; J gene: TRBJ2-5; D gene: TRBD2; clone size: NA; CDR3 DNA: TGTGCCAGCAGCGAAAGCGGGGGGCCGGGAGAGACCCAGTACTTC; CDR3 protein: CASSESGGPGETQYF
V gene: TRBV9; J gene: TRBJ1-2; D gene: NA; clone size: NA; CDR3 DNA: TGTGCCAGCAGCTCCTGGGACACGTTCTATGGCTACACCTTC; CDR3 protein: CASSSWDTFYGYTF
V gene: TRBV2; J gene: TRBJ1-3; D gene: NA; clone size: NA; CDR3 DNA: TGTGCCAGCAGTGGATATTCGGGGACTGGAAACACCATATATTTT; CDR3 protein: CASSGYSGTGNTIYF
V gene: TRBV28; J gene: TRBJ1-2; D gene: NA; clone size: NA; CDR3 DNA: TGTGCCAGCACCCTGACGGGGGAATATGATGGCTACACCTTC; CDR3 protein: CASTLTGEYDGYTF
V gene: TRBV6-1; J gene: TRBJ2-3; D gene: TRBD2; clone size: NA; CDR3 DNA: TGTGCCAGCAACCTAGCGGGGGGGCCAGATACGCAGTATTTT; CDR3 protein: CASNLAGGPDTQYF
V gene: TRBV5-1; J gene: TRBJ2-5; D gene: TRBD2; clone size: NA; CDR3 DNA: TGCGCCAGCAGCTTATCTAGCGGGGAAGAGACCCAGTACTTC; CDR3 protein: CASSLSSGEETQYF
V gene: TRBV5-5; J gene: TRBJ1-4; D gene: TRBD1; clone size: NA; CDR3 DNA: TGTGCCAGCAGCTCGACAGGGGAGGAGGGGGAAAAACTGTTTTTT; CDR3 protein: CASSSTGEEGEKLFF
V gene: TRBV6-5; J gene: TRBJ1-5; D gene: TRBD1; clone size: NA; CDR3 DNA: TGTGCCAGCAGTTACGCTACAGGGGCTAATCAGCCCCAGCATTTT; CDR3 protein: CASSYATGANQPQHF
V gene: TRBV11-2; J gene: TRBJ2-7; D gene: NA; clone size: few; CDR3 DNA: TGTGCCAGCAGCTTGCTTTCTCCGAGACAGGCCCACTCCTACGAGCAGTACTTC; CDR3 protein: CASSLLSPRQAHSYEQYF
V gene: TRBV19; J gene: TRBJ2-2; D gene: TRBD1; clone size: NA; CDR3 DNA: TGTGCCAGTAGACCGGGACAGGGGGCCGGGGAGCTGTTTTTT; CDR3 protein: CASRPGQGAGELFF
V gene: TRBV2; J gene: TRBJ1-5; D gene: TRBD1; clone size: NA; CDR3 DNA: TGTGCCAGCAGCTTCCGACAGGGGGCGAATCAGCCCCAGCATTTT; CDR3 protein: CASSFRQGANQPQHF
V gene: TRBV13; J gene: TRBJ2-3; D gene: TRBD2; clone size: NA; CDR3 DNA: TGTGCCAGCAGCTTAGGAATCAGCGCTAGCGGGGAAAACACAGATACGCAGTATTTT; CDR3 protein: CASSLGISASGENTDTQYF
V gene: TRBV9; J gene: TRBJ1-1; D gene: NA; clone size: NA; CDR3 DNA: TGTGCCAGCAGCGTGGGCCGGGGAAGACGGGCTGAAGCTTTCTTT; CDR3 protein: CASSVGRGRRAEAFF
V gene: TRBV19; J gene: TRBJ1-5; D gene: TRBD1; clone size: NA; CDR3 DNA: TGTGCCAGTAGTACGGACCACAGGGGGCTAGACAATCAGCCCCAGCATTTT; CDR3 protein: CASSTDHRGLDNQPQHF
V gene: TRBV5-1; J gene: TRBJ2-5; D gene: NA; clone size: few; CDR3 DNA: TGCGCCAGCAGCTTGGAGGGACAAGGGGTCATGAAGACCCAGTACTTC; CDR3 protein: CASSLEGQGVMKTQYF
V gene: TRBV15; J gene: TRBJ2-6; D gene: NA; clone size: NA; CDR3 DNA: TGTGCCACCAGCAGAGATTTTGTCAGGGGAAGCATATTCTCTGGGGCCAACGTCCTGACTTTC; CDR3 protein: CATSRDFVRGSIFSGANVLTF
V gene: TRBV4-3; J gene: TRBJ2-7; D gene: TRBD1; clone size: NA; CDR3 DNA: TGCGCCAGCAGCCTCGGGACAGGGACCTACGAGCAGTACTTC; CDR3 protein: CASSLGTGTYEQYF
V gene: TRBV6-6; J gene: TRBJ1-5; D gene: NA; clone size: NA; CDR3 DNA: TGTGCCAGCAGTAACAGGGAACGACAGCCCCAGCATTTT; CDR3 protein: CASSNRERQPQHF
V gene: TRBV4-1; J gene: TRBJ2-7; D gene: NA; clone size: NA; CDR3 DNA: TGCGCCAGCAGCCTTAGCGTTGGGCAAGGCTACGAGCAGTACTTC; CDR3 protein: CASSLSVGQGYEQYF
V gene: TRBV10-3; J gene: TRBJ2-3; D gene: TRBD1; clone size: NA; CDR3 DNA: TGTGCCATCAGTCCGGGGACAGAGGCGACTCCAGATACGCAGTATTTT; CDR3 protein: CAISPGTEATPDTQYF
V gene: TRBV4-2; J gene: TRBJ2-7; D gene: TRBD1; clone size: NA; CDR3 DNA: TGTGCCAGCAGCCAGTCAGGGGCAGGGGGCAACTACGAGCAGTACTTC; CDR3 protein: CASSQSGAGGNYEQYF
V gene: TRBV5-6; J gene: TRBJ1-5; D gene: NA; clone size: NA; CDR3 DNA: TGTGCCAGCAGCTCCACAGGGTTTGGCGGCAATCAGCCCCAGCATTTT; CDR3 protein: CASSSTGFGGNQPQHF
V gene: TRBV5-1; J gene: TRBJ2-1; D gene: TRBD2; clone size: NA; CDR3 DNA: TGCGCCAGCAGCTTGGTAGCGGGGTTCAACAATGAGCAGTTCTTC; CDR3 protein: CASSLVAGFNNEQFF
V gene: TRBV27; J gene: TRBJ2-7; D gene: NA; clone size: NA; CDR3 DNA: TGTGCCAGCAGTTTACGAAAAAGCTCCTACGAGCAGTACTTC; CDR3 protein: CASSLRKSSYEQYF
V gene: TRBV19; J gene: TRBJ1-1; D gene: NA; clone size: NA; CDR3 DNA: TGTGCCAGTAGTTCAGGGAACACTGAAGCTTTCTTT; CDR3 protein: CASSSGNTEAFF
V gene: TRBV7-9; J gene: TRBJ1-1; D gene: NA; clone size: NA; CDR3 DNA: TGTGCCAGCAGCTTAGGTAGAGGCAGATTCACGAACACTGAAGCTTTCTTT; CDR3 protein: CASSLGRGRFTNTEAFF
V gene: TRBV19; J gene: TRBJ2-5; D gene: TRBD2; clone size: NA; CDR3 DNA: TGTGCCAGTAGTCCCCGGACTAGCGGACAAGAGACCCAGTACTTC; CDR3 protein: CASSPRTSGQETQYF